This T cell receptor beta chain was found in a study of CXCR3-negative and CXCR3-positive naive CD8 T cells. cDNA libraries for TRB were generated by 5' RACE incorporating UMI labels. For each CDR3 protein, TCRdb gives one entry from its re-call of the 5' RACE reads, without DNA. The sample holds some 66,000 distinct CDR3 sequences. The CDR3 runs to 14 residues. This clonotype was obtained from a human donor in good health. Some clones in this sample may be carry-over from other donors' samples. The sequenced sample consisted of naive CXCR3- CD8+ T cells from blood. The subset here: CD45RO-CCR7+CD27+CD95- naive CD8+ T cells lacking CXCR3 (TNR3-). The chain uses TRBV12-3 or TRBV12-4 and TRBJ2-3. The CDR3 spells CASSFVTAPDTQYF.